Sequencing of this T cell receptor (beta chain) was carried out in a study of T-cell memory formation after mild COVID-19. Study outcomes and limitations: Contracting CD4+ clones sat mainly in CM and EM; CD8+ in EMRA.

V dropped 2 bases and J dropped 1 base, with 5 bases sitting between them. There are 13 residues in the CDR3. CDR1 MNHEY and CDR2 SVGEGT come from the germline V gene. About this clonotype: Its target is not known.

One entry per CDR3 protein results from TCRdb running MiXCR on the 5' RACE reads. The sample records around 83,000 distinct CDR3 sequences, around 27% being singletons. Sequenced: PBMCs or a T cell subset sorted from them (not recorded which). This receptor was obtained from a man between 18 and 35 years old who had mild COVID-19 (a few samples of this study predate the infection). Cell type and time point are not known. This rearrangement joins TRBV6-2 or TRBV6-3 to TRBJ1-1, with D hard to call. The DNA for the CDR3 is TGTGCCAGCAGTTACGTCCCGAACACTGAAGCTTTCTTT. Protein product: CASSYVPNTEAFF.